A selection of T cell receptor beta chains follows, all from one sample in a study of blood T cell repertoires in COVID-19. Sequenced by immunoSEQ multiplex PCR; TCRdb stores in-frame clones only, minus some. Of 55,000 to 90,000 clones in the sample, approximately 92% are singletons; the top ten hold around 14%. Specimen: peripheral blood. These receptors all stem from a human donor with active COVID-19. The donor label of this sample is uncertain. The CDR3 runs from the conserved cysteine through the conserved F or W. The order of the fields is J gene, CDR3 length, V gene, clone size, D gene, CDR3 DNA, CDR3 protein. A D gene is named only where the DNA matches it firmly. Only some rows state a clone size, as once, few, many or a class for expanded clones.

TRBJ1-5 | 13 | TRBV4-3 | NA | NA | TGCGCCAGCAGCACGGAAGCGAATCAGCCCCAGCATTTT | CASSTEANQPQHF
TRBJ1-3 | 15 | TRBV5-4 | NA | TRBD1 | TGTGCCAGCAGTCGAACAGGGGGACGGGGAAACACCATATATTTT | CASSRTGGRGNTIYF
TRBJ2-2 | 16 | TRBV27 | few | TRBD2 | TGTGCCAGCAGCCAGAGCGGGAGGGCTAACACCGGGGAGCTGTTTTTT | CASSQSGRANTGELFF
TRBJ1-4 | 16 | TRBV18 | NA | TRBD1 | TGTGCCAGCTCACCTCAACAGGGGACTTCTCGAGAAAAACTGTTTTTT | CASSPQQGTSREKLFF
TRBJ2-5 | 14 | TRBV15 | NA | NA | TGTGCCACCAGCAGAGGAGGTCCGGAGGAGACCCAGTACTTC | CATSRGGPEETQYF
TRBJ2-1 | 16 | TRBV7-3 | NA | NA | TGTGCCAGCAGCCCCCGAGCGGGCGGCTCCTACAATGAGCAGTTCTTC | CASSPRAGGSYNEQFF
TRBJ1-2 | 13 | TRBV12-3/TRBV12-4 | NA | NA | TGTGCCAGCAGTTTATTGACAGGAGGTGGCTACACCTTC | CASSLLTGGGYTF
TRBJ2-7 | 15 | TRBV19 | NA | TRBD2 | TGTGCCAGTAGTCCCCGACTAGCGGGAGAAGGTGAGCAGTACTTC | CASSPRLAGEGEQYF
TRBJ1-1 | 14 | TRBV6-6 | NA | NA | TGTGCCAGCAGGGGGGCCGCTCGTGGGACTGAAGCTTTCTTT | CASRGAARGTEAFF
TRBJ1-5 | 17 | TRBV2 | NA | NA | TGTGCCAGCAGTGAACGGGAGGGCACGGAATTCAATCAGCCCCAGCATTTT | CASSEREGTEFNQPQHF
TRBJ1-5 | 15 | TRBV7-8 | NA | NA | TGTGCCAGCAGCAACGGGGAGGAGGGCAATCAGCCCCAGCATTTT | CASSNGEEGNQPQHF
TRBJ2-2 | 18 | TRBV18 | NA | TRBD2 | TGTGCCAGCTCACGCGGAGCAGCGGGAGGCTTGGACACCGGGGAGCTGTTTTTT | CASSRGAAGGLDTGELFF
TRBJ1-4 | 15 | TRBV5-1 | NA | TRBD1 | TGCGCCAGCAGCTCTTCCGGGACAGTCAATGAAAAACTGTTTTTT | CASSSSGTVNEKLFF
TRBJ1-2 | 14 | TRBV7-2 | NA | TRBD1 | TGTGCCAGCAGCCCGACAGGGGCTAACTATGGCTACACCTTC | CASSPTGANYGYTF
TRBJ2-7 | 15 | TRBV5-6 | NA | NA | TGTGCCAGCAGCCAACTTACAGGGTCCTCCTACGAGCAGTACTTC | CASSQLTGSSYEQYF
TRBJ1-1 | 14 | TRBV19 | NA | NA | TGTGCCAGTAGTAGGGCAGGGGTGAACACTGAAGCTTTCTTT | CASSRAGVNTEAFF
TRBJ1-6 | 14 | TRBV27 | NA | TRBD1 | TGTGCCAGCAGTTTCGGGACAGGGGATTCACCCCTCCACTTT | CASSFGTGDSPLHF
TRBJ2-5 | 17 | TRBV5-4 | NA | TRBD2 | TGTGCCAGCAGCCCGGGACTAGCGGGAGTACTGTCGGAGACCCAGTACTTC | CASSPGLAGVLSETQYF
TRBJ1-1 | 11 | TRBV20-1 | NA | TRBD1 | TGCAGTGCCAGGGGGCAGAACGAAGCTTTCTTT | CSARGQNEAFF
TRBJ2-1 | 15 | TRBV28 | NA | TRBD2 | TGTGCCAGCAGCGGTAGCGGGAGGGGGTACAATGAGCAGTTCTTC | CASSGSGRGYNEQFF
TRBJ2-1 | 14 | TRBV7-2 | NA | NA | TGTGCCAGCAGCTTCTACCGCCGAGGGAATGAGCAGTTCTTC | CASSFYRRGNEQFF
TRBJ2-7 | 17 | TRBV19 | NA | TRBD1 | TGTGCCAGTAGTATAATTTCAGCGGCAGGGGGTTCCTACGAGCAGTACTTC | CASSIISAAGGSYEQYF
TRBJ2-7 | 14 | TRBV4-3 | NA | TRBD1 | TGCGCCAGCAGCTACACCCTACAGGGGTACGAGCAGTACTTC | CASSYTLQGYEQYF
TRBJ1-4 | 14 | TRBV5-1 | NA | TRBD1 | TGCGCCAGCAGCACGGGACAGATTAATGAAAAACTGTTTTTT | CASSTGQINEKLFF
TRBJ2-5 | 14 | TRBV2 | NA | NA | TGTGCCAGCAGGACCAGGACAGCCGGAGAGACCCAGTACTTC | CASRTRTAGETQYF
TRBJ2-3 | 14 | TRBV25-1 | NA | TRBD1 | TGTGCCAGCAGTCCGGGACAGATCACACATACGCAGTATTTT | CASSPGQITHTQYF
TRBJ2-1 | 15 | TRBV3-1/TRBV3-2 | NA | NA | TGTGCCAGCAGCCAAGCCAGGACTGTCTACAATGAGCAGTTCTTC | CASSQARTVYNEQFF
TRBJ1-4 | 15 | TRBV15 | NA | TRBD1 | TGTGCCACCGAGGCTACAGGGGCAACTAATGAAAAACTGTTTTTT | CATEATGATNEKLFF
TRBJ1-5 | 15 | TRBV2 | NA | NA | TGTGCCAGCAGTGGTTTAGGGGGGGCAGGGCAGCCCCAGCATTTT | CASSGLGGAGQPQHF
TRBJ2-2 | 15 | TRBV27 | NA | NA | TGTGCCACCTCCCTGTCAGATGGGAACACCGGGGAGCTGTTTTTT | CATSLSDGNTGELFF
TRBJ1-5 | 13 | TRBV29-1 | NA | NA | TGCAGCGTTTCACAGGGAAGCAATCAGCCCCAGCATTTT | CSVSQGSNQPQHF
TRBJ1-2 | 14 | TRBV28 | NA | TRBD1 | TGTGCCAGCAGTCCAGGACAGGGGGCTTCCGGCTACACCTTC | CASSPGQGASGYTF
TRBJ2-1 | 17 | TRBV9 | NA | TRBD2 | TGTGCCAGCAGCGTAACGCTCGAAGCGGGAGTGGGCGATGAGCAGTTCTTC | CASSVTLEAGVGDEQFF
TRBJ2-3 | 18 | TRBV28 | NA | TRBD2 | TGTGCCAGCAGTTTTTTCTCTGGGCGCGGGAGAAGCACAGATACGCAGTATTTT | CASSFFSGRGRSTDTQYF
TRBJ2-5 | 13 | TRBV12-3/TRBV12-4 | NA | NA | TGTGCCAGCAGTTTAGTCAGGCAAGAGACCCAGTACTTC | CASSLVRQETQYF
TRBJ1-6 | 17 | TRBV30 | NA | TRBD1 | TGTGCCTGGAGTCCCATCAGGGGGAGCTCCTATAATTCACCCCTCCACTTT | CAWSPIRGSSYNSPLHF
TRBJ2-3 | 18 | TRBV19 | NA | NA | TGTGCCAGTAGTACTCCTTTCAGAGGCGGGGTTAGCACAGATACGCAGTATTTT | CASSTPFRGGVSTDTQYF
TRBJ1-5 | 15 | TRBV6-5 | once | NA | TGTGCCAGCAGTTACTCATCAGGGGCGAATCAGCCCCAGCATTTT | CASSYSSGANQPQHF
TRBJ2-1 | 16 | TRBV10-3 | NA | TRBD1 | TGTGCCATCCGAGTCCCAGGGACAGGCGGGAAATGGGAGCAGTTCTTC | CAIRVPGTGGKWEQFF
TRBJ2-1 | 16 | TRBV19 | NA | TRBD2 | TGTGCCAGTAGTATTCATAGCGGGAGGGCCGATAATGAGCAGTTCTTC | CASSIHSGRADNEQFF
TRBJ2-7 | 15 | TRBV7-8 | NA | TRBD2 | TGTGCCAGCAGCTTAGGGACTAGCGGGAGCCACGAGCAGTACTTC | CASSLGTSGSHEQYF
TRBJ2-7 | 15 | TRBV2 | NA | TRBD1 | TGTGCCAGCAGTGAAATGGGGGGACAGGGGTCCGAGCAGTACTTC | CASSEMGGQGSEQYF
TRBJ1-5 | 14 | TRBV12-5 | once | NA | TGTGCTAGTGAGGGGGAACAGTCCAATCAGCCCCAGCATTTT | CASEGEQSNQPQHF
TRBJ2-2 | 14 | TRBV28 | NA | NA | TGTGCCAGCAGTATCCAGGGAGGACCCGGGGAGCTGTTTTTT | CASSIQGGPGELFF
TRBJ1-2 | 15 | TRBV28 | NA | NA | TGTGCCTCGGAAGGGAGGGGGGGTTCTTTCTATGGCTACACCTTC | CASEGRGGSFYGYTF
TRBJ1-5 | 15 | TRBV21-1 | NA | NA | TGTGCCAGCAGCAAAGTAAGGGGCTGCAATCAGCCCCAGCATTTT | CASSKVRGCNQPQHF
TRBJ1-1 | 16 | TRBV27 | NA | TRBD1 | TGTGCCAGCAGTTTAGTCGGGACAGAGTTGAGTACTGAAGCTTTCTTT | CASSLVGTELSTEAFF
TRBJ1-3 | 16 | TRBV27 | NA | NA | TGTGCCAGCAGCCCGAGTTTCAGGTCCTCTGGAAACACCATATATTTT | CASSPSFRSSGNTIYF
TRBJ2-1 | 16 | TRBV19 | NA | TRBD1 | TGTGCCAGTACCCTCCGATCGGGACAGAGATACAATGAGCAGTTCTTC | CASTLRSGQRYNEQFF
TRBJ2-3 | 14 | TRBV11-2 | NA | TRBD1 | TGTGCCAGCACCGGGACAGGGAGCACAGATACGCAGTATTTT | CASTGTGSTDTQYF
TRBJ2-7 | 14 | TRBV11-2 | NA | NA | TGTGCCAGCAGCTTCGCGAGCAACTCCCTCGAGCAGTACTTC | CASSFASNSLEQYF
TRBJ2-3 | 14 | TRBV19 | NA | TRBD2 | TGTGCCAGTAAGACTAGCGGGAGCGCAGATACGCAGTATTTT | CASKTSGSADTQYF
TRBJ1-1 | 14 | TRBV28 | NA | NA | TGTGCCAGCAGTTTATCGGACACGAACACTGAAGCTTTCTTT | CASSLSDTNTEAFF
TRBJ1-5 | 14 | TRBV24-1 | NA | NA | TGTGCCACCAGTGATTCAGGGGCTGTTCAGCCCCAGCATTTT | CATSDSGAVQPQHF
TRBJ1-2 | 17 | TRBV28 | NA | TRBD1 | TGTGCCAGCAGGGACAGGCCCTCCGGGGGAGTTAACTATGGCTACACCTTC | CASRDRPSGGVNYGYTF
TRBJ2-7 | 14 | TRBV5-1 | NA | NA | TGCGCCAGCAGCTTGGTGCTAGCACCCTACGAGCAGTACTTC | CASSLVLAPYEQYF
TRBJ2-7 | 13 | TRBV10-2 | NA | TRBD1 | TGCGCCAGCAGGCGGGACAGGCGCTACGAGCAGTACTTC | CASRRDRRYEQYF
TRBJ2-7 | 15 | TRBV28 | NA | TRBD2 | TGTGCCCATTGCCTCACTAGCGGGGGAGCCTACGAGCAGTACTTC | CAHCLTSGGAYEQYF
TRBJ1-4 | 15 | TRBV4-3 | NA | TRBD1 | TGCGCCAGCAGCCAGGGTACAGGGGGCAATGAAAAACTGTTTTTT | CASSQGTGGNEKLFF